These 10 T cell receptor beta chains were all obtained from the same sample, sequenced in a study of blood T cell repertoires in COVID-19. TCRdb's copy holds only in-frame clones and misses some; the assay was immunoSEQ multiplex PCR. Here the sample spans 150,000 to 200,000 clones, roughly 79% being singletons. The sequenced material came from peripheral blood. Every receptor here comes from a woman aged 40 to 50 with COVID-19, enrolled during active disease.

This clone has just a few counts. This chain joins TRBV5-1 and TRBJ1-5, with 9 bases fitting TRBD1. Germline V gene lookup returns CDR1 SGHRS and CDR2 YFSETQ. This CDR3 has 14 residues. V trimming: 5 bases; J trimming: 5 bases; junction bases outside the gene matches: 5. CDR3 DNA sequence: TGCGCCAGCAGTCCCGGACAGGGGCATCAGCCCCAGCATTTT. Its protein is CASSPGQGHQPQHF.

The V and J genes are TRBV19 and TRBJ2-1, with 9 nucleotides matching TRBD1. The length of the CDR3 is 13 residues. After removal of 4 bases from V and 6 bases from J, the junction contained 1 base not matched to a gene. Germline CDR1 and CDR2: LNHDA and SQIVND (reference sequence). CDR3 residues: CASSTTGGNEQFF. The CDR3 DNA sequence: TGTGCCAGTAGTACGACAGGGGGCAATGAGCAGTTCTTC.

The chain recombines TRBV5-6 with TRBJ1-2; 11 bases match TRBD1. Per germline, CDR1 SGHDT and CDR2 YYEEEE. There are 15 residues in the CDR3. Unmatched junction bases numbered 7, after V lost 4 bases and J lost 5 bases. The CDR3 reads CASSARTGGIYGYTF. In DNA, the CDR3 is TGTGCCAGCAGCGCTAGGACAGGGGGCATTTATGGCTACACCTTC.

This clone was seen a few times. J is TRBJ1-2 and V is TRBV5-6; 12 nucleotides match TRBD1. This CDR3 has 17 amino acids. V shed 4 bases, J shed 8 bases, and the junction held 15 bases outside the gene matches. Per germline, CDR1 SGHDT and CDR2 YYEEEE. CDR3 region: CASSGGQGASFGEGYTF. CDR3 nucleotide sequence: TGTGCCAGCAGCGGGGGACAGGGGGCCTCCTTTGGGGAGGGCTACACCTTC.

This clone was picked up a small number of times. The V gene is TRBV14, the J gene TRBJ2-3; possibly TRBD2 for D (7 bases). The germline CDR1 and CDR2 sequences are SGHDN and FVKESK. The CDR3 loop spans 16 amino acids. V dropped 4 bases and J dropped 6 bases, with 20 bases sitting between them. CDR3 sequence (DNA): TGTGCCAGCAGCCGCACCGGGGGCGGGAGATCGGATACGCAGTATTTT. Its protein is CASSRTGGGRSDTQYF.

This clone was recorded once. The genes are TRBV7-9 and TRBJ1-2, with D perhaps matching TRBD1 (5 bases). Deletions cut 5 bases from V and 6 bases from J, with 7 bases between. Germline CDR1 reads SEHNR; CDR2 reads FQNEAQ (reference sequence). The CDR3 has 11 residues. The CDR3 nucleotides read TGTGCCAGCAGCCTGACAGATGGCTACACCTTC. Translating it yields CASSLTDGYTF.

The chain recombines TRBV10-2 with TRBJ1-5, with D unresolved. CDR1 WSHSY and CDR2 SAAADI come from the germline V gene. V was shortened by 3 bases and J by 0 bases, with 6 bases between the two germline ends. This CDR3 spans 14 amino acids. CDR3 sequence: CASSDTASNQPQHF. The CDR3 bases are TGCGCCAGCAGTGATACAGCTAGCAATCAGCCCCAGCATTTT.

The genes are TRBV19 and TRBJ1-2; 7 bases are a match to TRBD1. With 7 bases clipped from V and 2 bases from J, the junction kept 4 bases outside the gene matches. The CDR3 sequence is 13 residues long. Per the germline V gene, CDR1 is LNHDA and CDR2 is SQIVND (reference sequence). The CDR3 nucleotides are TGTGCCAGTACCGGGACAGCGAACTATGGCTACACCTTC. It specifies CASTGTANYGYTF.

This sequence joins TRBV4-2 and TRBJ2-4, with a possible D match to TRBD2 (6 bases). There are 17 residues in the CDR3. Germline-derived CDR1 and CDR2 are LGHNA and YNFKEQ. The V and J ends lost 0 bases and 0 bases respectively, with 12 bases between them. The CDR3 DNA sequence: TGTGCCAGCAGCCAAGACCTTAGCGGACTAGCCAAAAACATTCAGTACTTC. It codes for CASSQDLSGLAKNIQYF.

CDR3 sequence (DNA): TGCGCCAGCCGCCAGGGGGCCGGGGAGCTGTTTTTT. This encodes CASRQGAGELFF. V and J are TRBV5-1 and TRBJ2-2, with TRBD1 matching over 7 bases. The CDR3 has 12 residues. Trimming cost V 7 bases and J 6 bases; bases outside gene matches: 3. Germline loops: CDR1 SGHRS, CDR2 YFSETQ.